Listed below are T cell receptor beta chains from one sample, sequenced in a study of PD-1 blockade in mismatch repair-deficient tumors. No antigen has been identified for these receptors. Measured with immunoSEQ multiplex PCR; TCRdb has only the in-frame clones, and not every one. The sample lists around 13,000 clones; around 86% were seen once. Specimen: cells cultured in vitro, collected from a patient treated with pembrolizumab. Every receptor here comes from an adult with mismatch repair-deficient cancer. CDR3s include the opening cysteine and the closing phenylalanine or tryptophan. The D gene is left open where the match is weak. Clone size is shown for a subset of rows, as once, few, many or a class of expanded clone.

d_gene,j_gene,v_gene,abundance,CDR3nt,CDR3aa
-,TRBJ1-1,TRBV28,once,TGTGCCAGCAGTTTCCTACGGACTGAAGCTTTCTTT,CASSFLRTEAFF
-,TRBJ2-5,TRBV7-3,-,TGTGCCAGCAGCTTAACGGGGCTTGTGGGAGGGGGACAAGAGACCCAGTACTTC,CASSLTGLVGGGQETQYF
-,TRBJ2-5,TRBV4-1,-,TGCGCCAGCAGCCAAGATCCGGTACTAGTTGAGACCCAGTACTTC,CASSQDPVLVETQYF
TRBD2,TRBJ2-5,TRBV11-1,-,TGTGCCAGCAGCTTAGGGGTTGCGGGAGTAATGGAGACCCAGTACTTC,CASSLGVAGVMETQYF
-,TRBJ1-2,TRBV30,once,TGTGCCTGGAATAACCTAGGTGGAAGTGGTGGCTACACCTTC,CAWNNLGGSGGYTF
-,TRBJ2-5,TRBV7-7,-,TGTGCCAGCAGCACGTCACGGGACTCAGAGACCCAGTACTTC,CASSTSRDSETQYF
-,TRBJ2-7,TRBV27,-,TGTGCCAGCAGCCATATCCTATTAGGTGAGCAGTACTTC,CASSHILLGEQYF
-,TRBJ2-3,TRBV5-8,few,TGTGCCAGCAGCGCCAGGGGGCGGGGGACAGATACGCAGTATTTT,CASSARGRGTDTQYF
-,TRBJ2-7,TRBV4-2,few,TGTGCCAGCAGCCAAGATTTGGCGACTAGCTACGAGCAGTACTTC,CASSQDLATSYEQYF
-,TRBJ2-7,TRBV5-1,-,TGCGCCAGCAGCTCGGAGGGGGTGGGGCAGTACTTC,CASSSEGVGQYF
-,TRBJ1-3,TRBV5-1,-,TGCGCCAGCAGCTTGGGGGGAGTGACTGGAAACACCATATATTTT,CASSLGGVTGNTIYF
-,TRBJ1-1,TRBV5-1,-,TGCGCCAGCAGCTTGGATCTGTTGAACACTGAAGCTTTCTTT,CASSLDLLNTEAFF
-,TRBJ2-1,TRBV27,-,TGTGCCAGCAGTTTATTGGGGGGCTCCTACAATGAGCAGTTCTTC,CASSLLGGSYNEQFF
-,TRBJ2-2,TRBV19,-,TGTGCCAGTAGGCTGTATTATCGCGGCGGGGAGCTGTTTTTT,CASRLYYRGGELFF
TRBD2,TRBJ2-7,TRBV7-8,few,TGTGCCAGCAGCTTAGCACTAGCGGGAGTTAACGAGCAGTACTTC,CASSLALAGVNEQYF
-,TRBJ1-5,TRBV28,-,TGTGCCAGCAGTTTAAGCGGGGGTGGCAATCAGCCCCAGCATTTT,CASSLSGGGNQPQHF
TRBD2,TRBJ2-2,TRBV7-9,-,TGTGCCAGCAGCTTAGTTCCGGGACTAGCCTTCACCGGGGAGCTGTTTTTT,CASSLVPGLAFTGELFF
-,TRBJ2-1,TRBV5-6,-,TGTGCCAGCAGCCAAGGGACATATGGGAATGAGCAGTTCTTC,CASSQGTYGNEQFF
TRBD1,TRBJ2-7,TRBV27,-,TGTGCCAGCAGTTTAAGGGCAGGGGGCTACGAGCAGTACTTC,CASSLRAGGYEQYF
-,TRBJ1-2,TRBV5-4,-,TGTGCCAGCAGCACCGGAGCTAACTATGGCTACACCTTC,CASSTGANYGYTF
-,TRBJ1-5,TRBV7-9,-,TGTGCCAGCAGCTTAAGGGGAGGCAATCAGCCCCAGCATTTT,CASSLRGGNQPQHF
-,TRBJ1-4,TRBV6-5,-,TGTGCCAGCAGCCGCACGGGAACTAATGAAAAACTGTTTTTT,CASSRTGTNEKLFF
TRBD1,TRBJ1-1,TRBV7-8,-,TGTGCCAGCAGCTTACAGGGGGTGTACACTGAAGCTTTCTTT,CASSLQGVYTEAFF
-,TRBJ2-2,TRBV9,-,TGTGCCAGCAGCGCAGCTGGACCGTTGTTTTTT,CASSAAGPLFF
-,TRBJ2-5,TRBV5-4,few,TGTGCCAGCAGCTTGGAAGAGACCCAGTACTTC,CASSLEETQYF
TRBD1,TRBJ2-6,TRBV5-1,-,TGCGCCAGCAGCTTACCTACACGTTCGGGACAGGCGAGCTCTGGGGCCAACGTCCTGACTTTC,CASSLPTRSGQASSGANVLTF
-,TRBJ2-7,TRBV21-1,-,TGTGCCAGCAGCAAAGTCACAAGGACAGCGCTCGTTCTCCGGACCTACGAGCAGTACTTC,CASSKVTRTALVLRTYEQYF
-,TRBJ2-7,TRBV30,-,TGTGCCTGGAACAGGGTAAACTACGAGCAGTACTTC,CAWNRVNYEQYF
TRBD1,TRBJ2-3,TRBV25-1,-,TGTGCCAGCAGTGACCGGGACAGTGATTGGATGGAGTATTTT,CASSDRDSDWMEYF
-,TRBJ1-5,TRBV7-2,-,TGTGCCAGCAGCTTAGCCACAGGGATGGATCAGCCCCAGCATTTT,CASSLATGMDQPQHF
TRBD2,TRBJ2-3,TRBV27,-,TGTGCCAGCAGTTTGGGACTAGCGGGAGGTGCAGATACGCAGTATTTT,CASSLGLAGGADTQYF
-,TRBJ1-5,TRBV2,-,TGTGCCAGCAGTTCCGGGACATTACATAGCAATCAGCCCCAGCATTTT,CASSSGTLHSNQPQHF
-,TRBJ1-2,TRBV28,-,TGTGCCAGCAGTCCACTCGGAGAAGGTAACCCCCATGGCTACACCTTC,CASSPLGEGNPHGYTF
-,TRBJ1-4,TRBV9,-,TGTGCCAGCAGCGTAGCGCCGGGGCACGGGACTAATGAAAAACTGTTTTTT,CASSVAPGHGTNEKLFF
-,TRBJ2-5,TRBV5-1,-,TGCGCCAGCAGCCCTAGGGCAGTACAAGAGACCCAGTACTTC,CASSPRAVQETQYF
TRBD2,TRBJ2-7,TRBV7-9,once,TGTGCCAGCAGTCTAGCGGGATCCCCCTCCTACGAGCAGTACTTC,CASSLAGSPSYEQYF
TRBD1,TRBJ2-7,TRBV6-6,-,TGTGCCAGCAGTGGGCGGGACAGGCCCTACGAGCAGTACTTC,CASSGRDRPYEQYF
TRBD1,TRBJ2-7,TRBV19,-,TGTGCCAGTAGCCCGACCCCTCCGGGACAGGGGGCCGACGAGCAGTACTTC,CASSPTPPGQGADEQYF
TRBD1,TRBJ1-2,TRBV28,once,TGTGCCAGCAGCGTACCGGGACAGGGTACCGGCTACACCTTC,CASSVPGQGTGYTF
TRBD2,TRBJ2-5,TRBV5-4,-,TGTGCCAGCAGCTGGACTAGCGGGAGAGTTGTGGAGACCCAGTACTTC,CASSWTSGRVVETQYF
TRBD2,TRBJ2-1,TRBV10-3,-,TGTGCCATCAGTGAGGGACTAGCGGACAATGAGCAGTTCTTC,CAISEGLADNEQFF
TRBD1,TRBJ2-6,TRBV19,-,TGTGCCAGTTCACAGGGGACCTCTGGGGCCAACGTCCTGACTTTC,CASSQGTSGANVLTF
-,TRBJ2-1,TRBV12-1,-,TGTGCCAGCAGCACGGGACTAGCGGCTTTCTACAATGAGCAGTTCTTC,CASSTGLAAFYNEQFF
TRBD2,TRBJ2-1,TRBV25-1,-,TGTGCCAGCAGTACCGAGCGGGAGGGCCCATCCTACAATGAGCAGTTCTTC,CASSTEREGPSYNEQFF
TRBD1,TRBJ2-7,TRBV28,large,TGTGCCAGCAAAGTGACAGGGCGCTACGAGCAGTACTTC,CASKVTGRYEQYF
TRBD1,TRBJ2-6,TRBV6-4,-,TGTGCCAGCAGTGAATCAGGGGGCGCTGGGGCCAACGTCCTGACTTTC,CASSESGGAGANVLTF
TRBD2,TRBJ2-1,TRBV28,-,TGTGCCAGCAGTCCCGAGTCGGGACTAGGGGACCTGGGTGAGCAGTTCTTC,CASSPESGLGDLGEQFF
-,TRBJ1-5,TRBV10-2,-,TGCGCCAGCAGCCCGGAGCCGAGGCCCCAGCATTTT,CASSPEPRPQHF
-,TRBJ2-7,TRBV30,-,TGTGCCTGGAGTACCCGCTGGGGGCGGGGGTACGAGCAGTACTTC,CAWSTRWGRGYEQYF
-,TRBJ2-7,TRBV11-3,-,TGTGCCAGCAGCTTTTGGGCCCTTAACGGTAGCTCCTACGAGCAGTACTTC,CASSFWALNGSSYEQYF
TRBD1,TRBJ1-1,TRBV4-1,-,TGCGCCAGCAGCCAAGTCCGACAGGGGGCCAAGGTTACTGAAGCTTTCTTT,CASSQVRQGAKVTEAFF
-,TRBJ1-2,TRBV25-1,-,TGTGCCAGCAGGGACGACTATGGCTACACCTTC,CASRDDYGYTF
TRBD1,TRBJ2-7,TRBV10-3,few,TGTGCCATCAGTTCGGACAGGGAATTATTCCACGAGCAGTACTTC,CAISSDRELFHEQYF
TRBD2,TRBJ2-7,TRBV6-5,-,TGTGCCAGCAGTTATGTTAGCGGGAGTAGCTACAAGCAGTACTTC,CASSYVSGSSYKQYF
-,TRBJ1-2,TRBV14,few,TGTGCCAGCAGCCAAGGGTCCGGGGGCCGAATATATGGCTACACCTTC,CASSQGSGGRIYGYTF